This T cell receptor (beta chain) was captured in a study of control samples from healthy donors and cancer patients. CDR1 and CDR2 from the germline V gene are SGHTA and FQGNSA. Trimming cost V 2 bases and J 5 bases, with 13 bases left between them. The CDR3 is made up of 14 amino acids. Profiling relied on immunoSEQ multiplex PCR, and the TCRdb table lists in-frame clones only, not all of them. Of around 50,000 clones in the sample, approximately 86% are singletons; the top ten hold less than 3.5%. The origin of this receptor is a woman aged 45-65 years with lung cancer. The sample taken for sequencing was PBMCs. The rearrangement uses TRBV7-2 and TRBJ2-7; D uncertain. Here the CDR3 reads CASSLSQVPNEQYF. CDR3 in DNA: TGTGCCAGCAGCTTATCGCAGGTCCCCAACGAGCAGTACTTC.